The rows below give T cell receptor beta chains drawn from one sample of a study of T cell repertoires in cytomegalovirus infection. TCRdb reanalysed the reads using MiXCR and keeps one entry per CDR3 protein. The data show roughly 140,000 distinct CDR3 sequences, roughly a quarter seen once. What was sequenced was PBMCs. The receptors originated from a human donor in good health (CMV status not recorded). Some clones in this sample may be carry-over from other donors' samples. Both conserved end residues are part of each CDR3. Fields, in order: J gene, V gene, clone size, D gene, CDR3 DNA, CDR3 protein. D genes are given only for firm matches. Size is omitted from some rows. Given values are once, few, many or a class for expanded clones.

TRBJ2-1	TRBV6-5	few	NA	TGTGCCAGCAGTCGCCGACTGGGAGATGAGCAGTTCTTC	CASSRRLGDEQFF
TRBJ1-2	TRBV20-1	few	TRBD1	TGCAGTGCCGCAAGATCGGGCAGGGGGAGTATCGGAGGCTACACCTTC	CSAARSGRGSIGGYTF
TRBJ2-7	TRBV20-1	few	TRBD2	TGCAGTGCTAGAGATTACAGGACTAGCGGGAGTTTTCACGAGCAGTACTTC	CSARDYRTSGSFHEQYF
TRBJ1-2	TRBV28	few	NA	TGTGCCAGCAGTTTAGACGCCGTCTATGGCTACACCTTC	CASSLDAVYGYTF
TRBJ2-5	TRBV7-9	many	NA	TGTGCCAGCAGCTTGGGCGAGTACCAAGAGACCCAGTACTTC	CASSLGEYQETQYF
TRBJ1-4	TRBV18	NA	NA	TGTGCCAGCTCCCGCGGGACGGTAAATGAAAAACTGTTTTTT	CASSRGTVNEKLFF
TRBJ1-4	TRBV7-2	few	NA	TGTGCCAGCGGGGGGGGGGGAAGTGAAAAACTGTTTTTT	CASGGGGSEKLFF
TRBJ1-2	TRBV7-2	many	NA	TGTGCCAGCAGTTATCAGGGGTGGGATGGCTACACCTTC	CASSYQGWDGYTF
TRBJ2-7	TRBV7-8	NA	NA	TGTGCCAGCAGCCTCCGGGACGTTTACGAGCAGTACTTC	CASSLRDVYEQYF
TRBJ2-7	TRBV7-8	many	NA	TGTGCCAGCTCGCCCCAGGGGACCCTCTACGAGCAGTACTTC	CASSPQGTLYEQYF
TRBJ1-2	TRBV20-1	few	TRBD1	TGCAGTGCTAGCCCCCCTCCGGGACAGGGGTACTATGGCTACACCTTC	CSASPPPGQGYYGYTF
TRBJ2-7	TRBV7-9	NA	NA	TGTGCCAGCAGCTTAAATTCCGGGTCCGACGAGCAGTACTTC	CASSLNSGSDEQYF
TRBJ2-1	TRBV7-2	many	NA	TGTGCCAGCACCCTGGGCTCCTACAATGAGCAGTTCTTC	CASTLGSYNEQFF
TRBJ1-2	TRBV7-2	few	TRBD1	TGTGCCAGCAGCTTAGGATCAGGGGGTAACTATGGCTACACCTTC	CASSLGSGGNYGYTF
TRBJ2-3	TRBV9	NA	NA	TGTGCCAGCAGCGTAGAATATGGATTCACAGATACGCAGTATTTT	CASSVEYGFTDTQYF
TRBJ1-2	TRBV29-1	NA	NA	TGCAGCGTTGAAAGCTACAGAGGGGATCAGGGGTACTATGGCTACACCTTC	CSVESYRGDQGYYGYTF
TRBJ2-5	TRBV7-8	many	TRBD2	TGTGCCAGCAGCCTAATAGCGGGAGGGCCGGAGACCCAGTACTTC	CASSLIAGGPETQYF
TRBJ1-1	TRBV29-1	NA	NA	TGCAGCGTTGCGACAGTGCCGGCGGCTGAAGCTTTCTTT	CSVATVPAAEAFF
TRBJ2-5	TRBV9	few	TRBD1	TGTGCCAGCAGCCCACTTCCCGGGACAGCTCCAATGACCCAGTACTTC	CASSPLPGTAPMTQYF
TRBJ2-1	TRBV7-8	many	NA	TGTGCCAGCAGCTTAAGCCGTGGGCTAAATGAGCAGTTCTTC	CASSLSRGLNEQFF
TRBJ2-7	TRBV7-9	few	NA	TGTGCCAGCAGCTTCCGGGACAACTCCTACGAGCAGTACTTC	CASSFRDNSYEQYF
TRBJ2-5	TRBV7-8	many	NA	TGTGCCAGCAGTCGAGAGGGAGAGACCCAGTACTTC	CASSREGETQYF
TRBJ1-5	TRBV7-9	few	NA	TGTGCCAGCAGCCTGGACGGAGCGGCTCAGCCCCAGCATTTT	CASSLDGAAQPQHF
TRBJ2-2	TRBV7-6	NA	NA	TGTGCCAGCAGCTTAGGAGCGGACATCGGGGAGCTGTTTTTT	CASSLGADIGELFF
TRBJ2-7	TRBV28	few	TRBD1	TGTGCCAGCAGAAGACAGGGGTTCGACGAGCAGTACTTC	CASRRQGFDEQYF
TRBJ2-1	TRBV2	many	NA	TGTGCCAGCAGTTTAGGAGGGCCGAATGAGCAGTTCTTC	CASSLGGPNEQFF
TRBJ2-7	TRBV19	NA	TRBD1	TGTGCCAGTAGTATCCGGACAGGACCTTCCTACGAGCAGTACTTC	CASSIRTGPSYEQYF
TRBJ2-5	TRBV29-1	few	NA	TGCAGCGTTGTCGGCAGGGAAGAGACCCAGTACTTC	CSVVGREETQYF
TRBJ2-3	TRBV5-1	NA	NA	TGCGCCAGCAGCGACTTGTGGGGAGTCAGTGGAGATACGCAGTATTTT	CASSDLWGVSGDTQYF
TRBJ2-5	TRBV6-2/TRBV6-3	NA	NA	TGTGCCAGCAGTTACGTGTTGACATTGGGGGAGACCCAGTACTTC	CASSYVLTLGETQYF
TRBJ2-4	TRBV30	NA	NA	TGTGCCTGGAGTGGAACTGGGGGCAAAAACATTCAGTACTTC	CAWSGTGGKNIQYF
TRBJ2-5	TRBV6-5	many	TRBD1	TGTGCCAGCAGCCAAACACAGGGGGTCGGGGAGACCCAGTACTTC	CASSQTQGVGETQYF
TRBJ1-1	TRBV6-2/TRBV6-3	many	NA	TGTGCCAGCAGTTACTCAGGAGGAGGTGGCCGTGAAGCTTTCTTT	CASSYSGGGGREAFF
TRBJ2-1	TRBV29-1	NA	TRBD2	TGCAGCGTTGAAGCGGCTAGCGGGAGGTCAATTGAGCAGTTCTTC	CSVEAASGRSIEQFF
TRBJ2-2	TRBV6-2/TRBV6-3	NA	NA	TGTGCCAGCAGCCTTGGCGGGATAGCGGTCAACACCGGGGAGCTGTTTTTT	CASSLGGIAVNTGELFF
TRBJ1-4	TRBV6-1	few	NA	TGTGCCAGCAGTGGACAGGCGTTTTCAACTAATGAAAAACTGTTTTTT	CASSGQAFSTNEKLFF
TRBJ1-1	TRBV28	NA	TRBD1	TGTGCCAGCAGTTTGATCCGGGACAGGGGGTTTGACACTGAAGCTTTCTTT	CASSLIRDRGFDTEAFF
TRBJ2-7	TRBV7-2	many	NA	TGTGCCAGCAGCTCGGACTGGAGCTCCTACGAGCAGTACTTC	CASSSDWSSYEQYF
TRBJ1-6	TRBV10-3	NA	NA	TGTGCCATCAGTGTCGAGGTGCAATCACCCCTCCACTTT	CAISVEVQSPLHF
TRBJ2-7	TRBV5-1	few	TRBD2	TGCGCCAGCAGCTTGGCCGGGAGGACCTCTGACACCTACGAGCAGTACTTC	CASSLAGRTSDTYEQYF
TRBJ1-2	TRBV28	few	NA	TGTGCCAGCAGGACCACAGGGAAGGGCTATGGCTACACCTTC	CASRTTGKGYGYTF
TRBJ1-1	TRBV29-1	NA	TRBD1	TGCAGCGTTGAACCATGGACAGGGGGCTATGAAGCTTTCTTT	CSVEPWTGGYEAFF
TRBJ2-3	TRBV5-4	NA	NA	TGTGCCAGCAGCTTAATGGGTGCTAGCACAGATACGCAGTATTTT	CASSLMGASTDTQYF
TRBJ1-5	TRBV28	NA	TRBD1	TGTGCCAGCAATAGGGGGCCCCAGCCCCAGCATTTT	CASNRGPQPQHF
TRBJ1-2	TRBV20-1	NA	NA	TGCAGTGCTTCCCCGGGAGGGAGTATATATGGCTACACCTTC	CSASPGGSIYGYTF
TRBJ2-7	TRBV14	NA	NA	TGTGCCAGCAGCCAAATGCGGGGATTCAACGAGCAGTACTTC	CASSQMRGFNEQYF
TRBJ2-5	TRBV7-6	NA	NA	TGTGCCAGCAGCTTAGCTCAGGGACTCCAAGAGACCCAGTACTTC	CASSLAQGLQETQYF
TRBJ2-1	TRBV7-9	few	NA	TGTGCCAGCAGCTTAGGGGTGGCTGGCAGGGACAATGAGCAGTTCTTC	CASSLGVAGRDNEQFF
TRBJ2-1	TRBV6-2/TRBV6-3	NA	TRBD2	TGTGCCAGCAGTTATGGGACTAGCGGGAGGGCCAGACTCTTC	CASSYGTSGRARLF
TRBJ2-7	TRBV7-9	few	TRBD2	TGTGCCAGCAGTGGGACTAGCGGGAGTGTCCACGAGCAGTACTTC	CASSGTSGSVHEQYF
TRBJ2-5	TRBV7-3	many	NA	TGTGCCAGCAGCTTAACGGGTGAGGAGGAGACCCAGTACTTC	CASSLTGEEETQYF
TRBJ2-3	TRBV18	NA	TRBD2	TGTGCCAGCTCAATTTACAGCGGGAGAGATACGCAGTATTTT	CASSIYSGRDTQYF
TRBJ2-5	TRBV6-2/TRBV6-3	NA	TRBD2	TGTGCCAGCAGGCGGGACAGACTGACTAGCGGGAGAGGAGAGACCCAGTACTTC	CASRRDRLTSGRGETQYF
TRBJ1-1	TRBV7-7	many	NA	TGTGCTAGCAGCTTTAATCCGAACACTGAAGCTTTCTTT	CASSFNPNTEAFF
TRBJ1-5	TRBV7-2	many	NA	TGTGCCAGCAGCCGAGACTCTACAGGAGTCAATCAGCCCCAGCATTTT	CASSRDSTGVNQPQHF